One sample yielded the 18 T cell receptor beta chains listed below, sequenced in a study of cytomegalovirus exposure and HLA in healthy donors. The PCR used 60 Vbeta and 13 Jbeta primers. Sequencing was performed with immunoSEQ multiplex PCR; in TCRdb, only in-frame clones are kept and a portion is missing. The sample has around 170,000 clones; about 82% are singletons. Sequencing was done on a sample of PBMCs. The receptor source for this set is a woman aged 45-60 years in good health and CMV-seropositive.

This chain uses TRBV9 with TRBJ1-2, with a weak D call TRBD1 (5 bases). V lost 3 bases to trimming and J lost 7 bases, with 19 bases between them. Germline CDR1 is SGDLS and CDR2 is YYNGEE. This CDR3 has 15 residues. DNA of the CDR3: TGTGCCAGCAGCGCGAATAGGTGGCAGGGTCCTGGCTACACCTTC. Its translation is CASSANRWQGPGYTF. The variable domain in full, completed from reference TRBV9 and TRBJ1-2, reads DSGVTQTPKHLITATGQRVTLRCSPRSGDLSVYWYQQSLDQGLQFLIQYYNGEERAKGNILERFSAQQFPDLHSELNLSSLELGDSALYFCASSANRWQGPGYTFGSGTRLTVV.

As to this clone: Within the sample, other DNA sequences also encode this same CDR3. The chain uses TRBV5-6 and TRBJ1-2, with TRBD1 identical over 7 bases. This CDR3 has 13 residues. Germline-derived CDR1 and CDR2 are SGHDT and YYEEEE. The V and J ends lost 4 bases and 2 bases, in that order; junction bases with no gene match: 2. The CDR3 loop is CASSQDRNYGYTF. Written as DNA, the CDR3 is TGTGCCAGCAGCCAGGACAGGAACTATGGCTACACCTTC.

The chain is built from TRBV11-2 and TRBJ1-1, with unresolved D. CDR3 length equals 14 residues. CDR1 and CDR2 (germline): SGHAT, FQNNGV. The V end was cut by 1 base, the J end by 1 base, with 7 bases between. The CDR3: CASSLALSNTEAFF. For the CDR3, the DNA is TGTGCCAGCAGCTTAGCTCTGTCGAACACTGAAGCTTTCTTT.

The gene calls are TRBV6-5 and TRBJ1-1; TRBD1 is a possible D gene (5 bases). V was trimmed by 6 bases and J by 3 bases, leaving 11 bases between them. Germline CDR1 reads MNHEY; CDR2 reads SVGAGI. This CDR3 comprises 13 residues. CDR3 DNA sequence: TGTGCCAGCAGCCGGGGGGGTGACACTGAAGCTTTCTTT. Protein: CASSRGGDTEAFF.

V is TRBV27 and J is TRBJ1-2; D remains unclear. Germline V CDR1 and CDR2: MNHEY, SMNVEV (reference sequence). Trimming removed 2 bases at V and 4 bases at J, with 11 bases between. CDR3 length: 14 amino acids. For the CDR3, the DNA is TGTGCCAGCAGTTTAACGGGAACCCCCTATGGCTACACCTTC. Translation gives CASSLTGTPYGYTF.

CDR3 protein: CSVGGAEGYTF. CDR3 sequence (DNA): TGCAGCGTTGGGGGAGCAGAGGGCTACACCTTC. The chain has TRBV29-1 and TRBJ1-2; no reliable D call. Germline CDR1 is SQVTM and CDR2 is ANQGSEA. V lost 4 bases and J 8 bases, leaving 11 bases between the germline ends. CDR3 length: 11 amino acids.

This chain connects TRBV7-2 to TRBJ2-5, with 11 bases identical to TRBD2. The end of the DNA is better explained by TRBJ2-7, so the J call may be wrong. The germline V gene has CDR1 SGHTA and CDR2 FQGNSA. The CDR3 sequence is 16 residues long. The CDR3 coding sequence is TGTGCCAGCAGCCCCGTCAATAGCGGGAGGGCCTACGAGCAGTACTTC. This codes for CASSPVNSGRAYEQYF.

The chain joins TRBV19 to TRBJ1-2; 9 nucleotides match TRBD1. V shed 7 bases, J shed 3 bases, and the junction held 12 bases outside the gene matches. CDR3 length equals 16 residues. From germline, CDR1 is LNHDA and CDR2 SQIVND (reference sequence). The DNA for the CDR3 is TGTGCCAGTATCGGGACAGGGTACGGGGGGGACTATGGCTACACCTTC. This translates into CASIGTGYGGDYGYTF.

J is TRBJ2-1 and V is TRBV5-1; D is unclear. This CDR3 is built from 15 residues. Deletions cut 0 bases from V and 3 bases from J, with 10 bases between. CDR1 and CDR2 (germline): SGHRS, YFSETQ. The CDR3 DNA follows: TGCGCCAGCAGCTTGGAAGCCCCCGGCTACAATGAGCAGTTCTTC. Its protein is CASSLEAPGYNEQFF.

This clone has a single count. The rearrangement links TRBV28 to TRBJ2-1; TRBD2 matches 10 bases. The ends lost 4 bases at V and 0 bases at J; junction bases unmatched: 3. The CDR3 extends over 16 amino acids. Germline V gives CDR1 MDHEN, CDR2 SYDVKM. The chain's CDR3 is CASSSTSGHSYNEQFF. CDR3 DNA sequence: TGTGCCAGCAGTTCGACTAGCGGGCACTCCTACAATGAGCAGTTCTTC. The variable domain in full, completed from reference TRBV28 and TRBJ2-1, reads DVKVTQSSRYLVKRTGEKVFLECVQDMDHENMFWYRQDPGLGLRLIYFSYDVKMKEKGDIPEGYSVSREKKERFSLILESASTNQTSMYLCASSSTSGHSYNEQFFGPGTRLTVL.

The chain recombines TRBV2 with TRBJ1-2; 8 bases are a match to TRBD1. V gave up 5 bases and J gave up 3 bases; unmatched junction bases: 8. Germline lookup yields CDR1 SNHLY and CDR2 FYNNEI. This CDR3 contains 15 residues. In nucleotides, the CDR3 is TGTGCCAGCAGTAATCCCGCAGGGGGCGACTATGGCTACACCTTC. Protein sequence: CASSNPAGGDYGYTF.

In DNA form, the CDR3 reads TGTGCCAGCAGCTTAGGCTCCAGGGCCACTGAAGCTTTCTTT. Its translation is CASSLGSRATEAFF. The chain employs TRBV7-8 and TRBJ1-1; possible D gene TRBD1, 5 bases. The length of the CDR3 is 14 residues. V lost 1 base and J lost 4, with 10 bases in between. Germline CDR1 reads SGHVS; CDR2 reads FQNEAQ.

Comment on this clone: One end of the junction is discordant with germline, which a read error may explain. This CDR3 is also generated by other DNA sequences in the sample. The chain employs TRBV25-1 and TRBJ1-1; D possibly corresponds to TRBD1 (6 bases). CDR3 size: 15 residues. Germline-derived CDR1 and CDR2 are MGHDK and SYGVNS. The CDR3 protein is CASSPGRGADTEAFF. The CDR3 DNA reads TGTGCCAGCAGTCCCGGTCGGGGGGCCGACACTGAAGCCTTCTTT. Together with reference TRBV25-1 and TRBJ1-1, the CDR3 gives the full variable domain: EADIYQTPRYLVIGTGKKITLECSQTMGHDKMYWYQQDPGMELHLIHYSYGVNSTEKGDLSSESTVSRIRTEHFPLTLESARPSHTSQYLCASSPGRGADTEAFFGQGTRLTVV.

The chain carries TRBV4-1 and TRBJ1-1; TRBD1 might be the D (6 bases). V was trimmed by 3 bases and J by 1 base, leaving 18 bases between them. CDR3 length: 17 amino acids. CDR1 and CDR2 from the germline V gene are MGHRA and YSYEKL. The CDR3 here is CASSQVSTGSRNTEAFF. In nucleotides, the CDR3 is TGCGCCAGCAGCCAGGTCTCTACAGGGTCAAGGAACACTGAAGCTTTCTTT.

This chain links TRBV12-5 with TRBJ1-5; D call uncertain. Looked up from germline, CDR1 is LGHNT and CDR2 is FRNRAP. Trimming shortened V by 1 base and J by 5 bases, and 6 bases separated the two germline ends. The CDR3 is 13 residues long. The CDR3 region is CASGLEGDQPQHF. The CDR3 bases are TGTGCTAGTGGTTTGGAGGGAGATCAGCCCCAGCATTTT.

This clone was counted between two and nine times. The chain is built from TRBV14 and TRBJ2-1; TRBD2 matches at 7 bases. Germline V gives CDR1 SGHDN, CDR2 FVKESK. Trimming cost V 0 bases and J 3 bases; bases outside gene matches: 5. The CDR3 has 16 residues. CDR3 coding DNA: TGTGCCAGCAGCCAAGATTTCGGGACTATCTACAATGAGCAGTTCTTC. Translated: CASSQDFGTIYNEQFF.

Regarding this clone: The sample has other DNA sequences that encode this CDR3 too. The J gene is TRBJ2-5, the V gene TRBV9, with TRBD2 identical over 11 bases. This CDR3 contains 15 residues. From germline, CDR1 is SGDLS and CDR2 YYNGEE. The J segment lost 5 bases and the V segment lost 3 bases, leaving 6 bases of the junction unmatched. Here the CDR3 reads CASSGTGTSGETQYF. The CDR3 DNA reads TGTGCCAGCAGCGGAACCGGGACTAGCGGTGAGACCCAGTACTTC.

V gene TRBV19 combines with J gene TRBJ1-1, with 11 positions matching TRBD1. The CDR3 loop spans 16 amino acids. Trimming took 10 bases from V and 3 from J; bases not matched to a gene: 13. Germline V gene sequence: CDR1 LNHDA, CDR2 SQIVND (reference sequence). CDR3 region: CATRDRGRGFDTEAFF. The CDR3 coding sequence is TGTGCCACACGGGACAGGGGGAGGGGGTTTGACACTGAAGCTTTCTTT.